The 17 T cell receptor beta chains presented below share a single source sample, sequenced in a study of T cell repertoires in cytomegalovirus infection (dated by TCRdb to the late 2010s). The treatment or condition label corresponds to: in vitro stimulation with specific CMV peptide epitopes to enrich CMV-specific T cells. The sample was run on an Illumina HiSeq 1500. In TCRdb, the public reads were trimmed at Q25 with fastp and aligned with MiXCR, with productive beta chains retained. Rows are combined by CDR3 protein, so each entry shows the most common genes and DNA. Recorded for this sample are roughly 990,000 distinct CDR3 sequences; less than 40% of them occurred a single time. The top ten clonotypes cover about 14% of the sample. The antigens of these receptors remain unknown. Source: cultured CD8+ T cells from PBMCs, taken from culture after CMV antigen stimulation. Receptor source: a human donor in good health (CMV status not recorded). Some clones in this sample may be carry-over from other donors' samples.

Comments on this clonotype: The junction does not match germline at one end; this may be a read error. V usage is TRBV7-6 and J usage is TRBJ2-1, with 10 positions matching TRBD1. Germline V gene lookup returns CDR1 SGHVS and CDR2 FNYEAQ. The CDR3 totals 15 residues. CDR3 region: CASRLGRDRGDEQFF. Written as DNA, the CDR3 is TGTGCCAGCCGCTTAGGTCGGGACAGGGGTGATGAGCAGTTCTTC.

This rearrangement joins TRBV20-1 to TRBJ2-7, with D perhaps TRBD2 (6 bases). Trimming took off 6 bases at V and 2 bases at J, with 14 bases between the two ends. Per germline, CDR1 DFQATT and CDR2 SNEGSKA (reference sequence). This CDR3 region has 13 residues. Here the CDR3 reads CSAVGTVTYEQYV. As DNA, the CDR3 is TGCAGTGCAGTCGGGACTGTTACCTACGAGCAGTACGTC.

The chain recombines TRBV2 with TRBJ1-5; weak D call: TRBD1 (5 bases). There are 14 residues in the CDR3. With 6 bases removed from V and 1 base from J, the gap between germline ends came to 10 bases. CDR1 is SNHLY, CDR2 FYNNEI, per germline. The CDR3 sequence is CASRDMESNQPQHF. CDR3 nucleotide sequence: TGTGCCAGCAGGGACATGGAAAGCAATCAGCCCCAGCATTTT.

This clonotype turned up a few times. DNA of the CDR3: TGTGCCAGTAGTGTCCAGACAGTCTCTGGGGCCAACGTCCTGACTTTC. Translating it yields CASSVQTVSGANVLTF. This chain links TRBV19 with TRBJ2-6; D may be TRBD1 (5 bases). This CDR3 spans 16 amino acids. Trimming stripped 5 bases from V and 0 bases from J, with 11 bases between. The germline V gene has CDR1 LNHDA and CDR2 SQIVND (reference sequence).

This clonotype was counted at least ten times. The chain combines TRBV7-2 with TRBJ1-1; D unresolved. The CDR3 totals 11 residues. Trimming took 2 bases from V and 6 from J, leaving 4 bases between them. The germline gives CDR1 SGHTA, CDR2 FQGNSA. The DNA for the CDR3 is TGTGCCAGCAGCTTACGACCTGAAGCTTTCTTT. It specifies CASSLRPEAFF.

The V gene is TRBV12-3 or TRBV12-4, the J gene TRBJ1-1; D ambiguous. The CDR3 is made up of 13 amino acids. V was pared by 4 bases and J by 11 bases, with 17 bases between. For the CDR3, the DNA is TGTGCCAGCAGTTCCCCTGGGAGGGAAGGCGCTTTCTTT. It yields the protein CASSSPGREGAFF.

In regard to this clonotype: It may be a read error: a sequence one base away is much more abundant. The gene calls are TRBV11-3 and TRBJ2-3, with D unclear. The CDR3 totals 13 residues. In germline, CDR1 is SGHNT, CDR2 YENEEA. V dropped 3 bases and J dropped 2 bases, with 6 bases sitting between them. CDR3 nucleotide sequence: TGTGCCAGCAGCTTTGTGAACACAGATACGCAGTATTTT. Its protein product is CASSFVNTDTQYF.

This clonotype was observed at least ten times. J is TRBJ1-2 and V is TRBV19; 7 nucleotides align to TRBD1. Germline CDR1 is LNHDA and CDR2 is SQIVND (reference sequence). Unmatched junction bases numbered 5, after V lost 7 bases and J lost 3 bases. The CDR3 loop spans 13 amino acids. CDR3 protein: CASKGAEDYGYTF. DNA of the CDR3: TGTGCCAGTAAGGGGGCGGAAGACTATGGCTACACCTTC.

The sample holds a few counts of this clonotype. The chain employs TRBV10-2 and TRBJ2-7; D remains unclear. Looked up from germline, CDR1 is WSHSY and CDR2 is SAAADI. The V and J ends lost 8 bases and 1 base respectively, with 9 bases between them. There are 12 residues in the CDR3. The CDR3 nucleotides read TGCGCCAGCGCGGCGCTATCCTACGAGCAGTACTTC. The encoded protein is CASAALSYEQYF.

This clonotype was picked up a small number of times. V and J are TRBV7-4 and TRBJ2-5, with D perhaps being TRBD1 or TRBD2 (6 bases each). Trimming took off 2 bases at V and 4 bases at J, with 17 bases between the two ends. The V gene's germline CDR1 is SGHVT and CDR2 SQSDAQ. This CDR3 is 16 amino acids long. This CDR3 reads CASSLSPGDSLETQYF. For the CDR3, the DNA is TGTGCCAGCAGCTTAAGCCCAGGGGACTCTTTAGAGACCCAGTACTTC.

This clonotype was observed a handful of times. CDR3 sequence (DNA): TGTGCCAGCAGCTCCCTAGCGGGGGATGAGACCCAGTACTTC. Translation gives CASSSLAGDETQYF. The rearrangement uses TRBV5-5 and TRBJ2-5; TRBD2 matches 10 bases. Germline assignment: CDR1 SGHKS and CDR2 YYEKEE (reference sequence). The CDR3 is 14 amino acids. Trimming cost V 3 bases and J 5 bases; bases outside gene matches: 4.

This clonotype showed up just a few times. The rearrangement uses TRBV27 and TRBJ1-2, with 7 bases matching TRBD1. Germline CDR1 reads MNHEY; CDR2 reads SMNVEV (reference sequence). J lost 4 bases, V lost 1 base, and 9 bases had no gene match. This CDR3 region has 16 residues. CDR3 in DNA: TGTGCCAGCAGTTTATACTCAGGGGGACAGCGCTATGGCTACACCTTC. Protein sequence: CASSLYSGGQRYGYTF.

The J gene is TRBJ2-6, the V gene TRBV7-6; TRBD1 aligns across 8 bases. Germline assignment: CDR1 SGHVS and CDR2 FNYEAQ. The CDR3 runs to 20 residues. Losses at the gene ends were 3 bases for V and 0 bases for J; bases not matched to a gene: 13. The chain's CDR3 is CASSFRKHQGALSGANVLTF. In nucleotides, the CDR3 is TGTGCCAGCAGCTTTAGAAAACATCAGGGGGCTCTCTCTGGGGCCAACGTCCTGACTTTC.

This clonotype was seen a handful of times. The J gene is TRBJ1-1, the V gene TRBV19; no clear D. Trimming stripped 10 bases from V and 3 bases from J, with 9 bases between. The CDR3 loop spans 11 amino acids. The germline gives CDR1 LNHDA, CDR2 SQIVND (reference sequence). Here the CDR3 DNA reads TGTGCCACTCAACAATACACTGAAGCTTTCTTT. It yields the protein CATQQYTEAFF.

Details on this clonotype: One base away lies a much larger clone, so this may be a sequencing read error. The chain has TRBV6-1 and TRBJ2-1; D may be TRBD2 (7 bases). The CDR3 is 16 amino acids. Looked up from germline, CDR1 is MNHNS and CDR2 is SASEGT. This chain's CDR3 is CACSEYVGGAYNEQFF. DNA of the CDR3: TGTGCCTGCAGTGAATACGTAGGGGGGGCCTACAATGAGCAGTTCTTC.

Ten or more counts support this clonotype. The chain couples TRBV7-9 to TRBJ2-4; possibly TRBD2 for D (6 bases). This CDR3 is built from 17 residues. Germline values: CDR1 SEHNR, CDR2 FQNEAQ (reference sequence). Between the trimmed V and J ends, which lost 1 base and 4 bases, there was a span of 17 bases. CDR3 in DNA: TGTGCCAGCAGCTTAGGGGCCATGGGGAGGCGGAAAAACATTCAGTACTTC. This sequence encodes CASSLGAMGRRKNIQYF.

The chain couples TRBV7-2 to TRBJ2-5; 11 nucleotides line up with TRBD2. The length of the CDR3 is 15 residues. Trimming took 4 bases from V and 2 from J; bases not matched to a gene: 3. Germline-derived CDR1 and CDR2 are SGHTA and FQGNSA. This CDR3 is CASSSRTSGQETQYF. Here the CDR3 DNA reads TGTGCCAGCAGCTCCCGGACTAGCGGGCAAGAGACCCAGTACTTC.